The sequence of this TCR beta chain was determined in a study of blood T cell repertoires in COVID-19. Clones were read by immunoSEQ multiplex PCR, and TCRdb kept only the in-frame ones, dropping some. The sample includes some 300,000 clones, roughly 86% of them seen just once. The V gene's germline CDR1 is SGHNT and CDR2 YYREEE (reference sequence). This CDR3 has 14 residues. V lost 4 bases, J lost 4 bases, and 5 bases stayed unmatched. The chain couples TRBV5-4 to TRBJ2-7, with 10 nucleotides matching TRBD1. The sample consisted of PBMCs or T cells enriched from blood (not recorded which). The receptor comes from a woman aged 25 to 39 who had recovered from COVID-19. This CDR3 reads CASSAGQGRYEQYF. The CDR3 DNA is TGTGCCAGCAGCGCGGGACAGGGGAGGTACGAGCAGTACTTC.